The 21 T cell receptor beta chains listed next were all sequenced from one sample in a study of PD-1 blockade in classical Hodgkin lymphoma (dated by TCRdb to 2018 to 2021). The protocol used for the library was the immunoSEQ multiplex PCR assay. Imported from immuneACCESS, the table was reduced by TCRdb to in-frame sequences with V and J called. These copies leave out some clones; in studies compared against another copy, an unresolved V gene accounts for under half, and the cause of the remainder is not known. The sample data list approximately 96,000 clones, and about 93% of these were observed just once. The top ten constitute roughly 2.1% of the sample. The time point tag for this specimen amounts to: cycle 4 day 1 (C4D1), after more than five weeks of nivolumab. All trial patients had relapsed after autologous stem cell transplantation, with cohorts A, B and C differing in prior brentuximab vedotin exposure.

The input for sequencing was peripheral blood mononuclear cells (PBMCs), taken before the fourth cycle of nivolumab. The receptors were sampled from a human donor with classical Hodgkin lymphoma.

The chain links TRBV7-9 to TRBJ2-1, with D tentatively TRBD2 (6 bases). Trimming removed 3 bases at V and 7 bases at J, with 22 bases between. The CDR3 extends over 17 amino acids. The germline V gene encodes CDR1 SEHNR and CDR2 FQNEAQ (reference sequence). The DNA for the CDR3 is TGTGCCAGCAGCTTTTCAGGACCGGACCAAGGGAGGAATGAGCAGTTCTTC. Its translation is CASSFSGPDQGRNEQFF.

The rearrangement joins TRBV6-6 to TRBJ1-2, with D perhaps TRBD1 (5 bases). Trimming removed 0 bases at V and 8 bases at J, with 7 bases between. The CDR3 runs to 12 residues. Germline V lookup: CDR1 MNHNY, CDR2 SVGAGI (reference sequence). DNA of the CDR3: TGTGCCAGCAGTTACTCGAGGGACGGCTACACCTTC. Translated, it gives CASSYSRDGYTF.

Here the CDR3 DNA reads TGTGCCAGCAGCGTTGGACAGGGACCGGGACTAGCAAATGAGCAGTTCTTC. It codes for CASSVGQGPGLANEQFF. The V and J genes are TRBV9 and TRBJ2-1; tentative D call: TRBD2 (9 bases). V lost 2 bases and J 7 bases, leaving 22 bases between the germline ends. The CDR3 is 17 residues long. From germline, CDR1 is SGDLS and CDR2 YYNGEE.

The chain combines TRBV6-5 with TRBJ2-5; D may be TRBD1 (5 bases). Trimming stripped 2 bases from V and 2 bases from J, with 15 bases between. The germline CDR1 and CDR2 sequences are MNHEY and SVGAGI. CDR3 length: 16 amino acids. CDR3 residues: CASSYGARSAQETQYF. The CDR3 bases are TGTGCCAGCAGTTACGGGGCTAGATCCGCACAAGAGACCCAGTACTTC.

Concerning this clone itself: Distinct nucleotide sequences in the sample also encode this CDR3. The genes are TRBV28 and TRBJ1-5; D is unresolved. Germline CDR1 is MDHEN and CDR2 is SYDVKM. This CDR3 spans 11 amino acids. V lost 6 bases to trimming and J lost 4 bases, with 4 bases between them. The CDR3, as DNA: TGTGCCAGCAGCTTTAATCAGCCCCAGCATTTT. Protein sequence: CASSFNQPQHF.

V usage is TRBV30 and J usage is TRBJ1-2; 7 positions agree with TRBD1. The junction had 7 bases not matched to a gene; V was cut back by 5 bases and J by 4 bases. This CDR3 region has 13 residues. Looked up from germline, CDR1 is GTSNPN and CDR2 is SVGIG (reference sequence). The CDR3 DNA is TGTGCCTGGGGAACAGGGGCTGGCTATGGCTACACCTTC. Protein: CAWGTGAGYGYTF.

The gene calls are TRBV28 and TRBJ1-2; D gene ambiguous. This CDR3 region has 13 residues. V dropped 2 bases and J dropped 4 bases, with 8 bases sitting between them. The germline V gene has CDR1 MDHEN and CDR2 SYDVKM. The CDR3 is CASSLDMGYGYTF. In DNA, the CDR3 is TGTGCCAGCAGTTTAGACATGGGCTATGGCTACACCTTC.

In its sample, this clone is medium-sized (0.01 to 0.1%). V and J are TRBV5-6 and TRBJ2-6; 7 bases fit TRBD1. CDR3 size: 17 residues. CDR1 and CDR2 from the germline V gene are SGHDT and YYEEEE. With V trimmed by 4 bases and J by 4 bases, 11 bases remained unmatched. The CDR3 DNA follows: TGTGCCAGCAGCCCACTGGGACAGACCCTGGGGGCCAACGTCCTGACTTTC. It encodes CASSPLGQTLGANVLTF.

The rearrangement joins TRBV25-1 to TRBJ2-7, with D uncertain. The germline gives CDR1 MGHDK, CDR2 SYGVNS. V gave up 8 bases and J gave up 7 bases, with 21 bases separating them. This CDR3 comprises 14 residues. CDR3 sequence reads: CASEPLGPYREQYF. In DNA, the CDR3 is TGTGCCAGCGAGCCCCTCGGGCCTTATCGGGAGCAGTACTTC.

This chain joins TRBV27 and TRBJ1-3, with D possibly TRBD1 on 6 matching bases. The germline V gene encodes CDR1 MNHEY and CDR2 SMNVEV (reference sequence). The V gene lost 3 bases and the J gene lost 0 bases, with 9 bases spanning the gap. The CDR3 consists of 15 residues. The CDR3 DNA follows: TGTGCCAGCAGTTTTACAGGGTTCTCTGGAAACACCATATATTTT. Its translation is CASSFTGFSGNTIYF.

The gene calls are TRBV27 and TRBJ2-3; D not resolved. The CDR3 has 11 amino acids. Between the trimmed V and J ends, which lost 3 bases and 5 bases, there was a span of 3 bases. Per the germline V gene, CDR1 is MNHEY and CDR2 is SMNVEV (reference sequence). The CDR3 sequence: CASSLGDTQYF. CDR3 nucleotides: TGTGCCAGCAGTTTGGGAGATACGCAGTATTTT.

V gene TRBV27 combines with J gene TRBJ2-2; 7 bases agree with TRBD1. CDR1 MNHEY and CDR2 SMNVEV come from the germline V gene (reference sequence). V gave up 6 bases and J gave up 5 bases; unmatched junction bases: 9. The CDR3 consists of 15 residues. The CDR3 region is CASSTRQGATGELFF. The CDR3 nucleotides are TGTGCCAGCAGCACTCGACAGGGAGCAACCGGGGAGCTGTTTTTT.

The chain recombines TRBV5-1 with TRBJ2-7; TRBD1 or TRBD2 may be the D gene (6 bases each). Between the trimmed V and J ends, which lost 0 bases and 1 base, there was a span of 14 bases. The germline V gene has CDR1 SGHRS and CDR2 YFSETQ. The CDR3 consists of 16 residues. CDR3 DNA sequence: TGCGCCAGCAGCTTGGGGCCGGGGGCAGGGTCCTACGAGCAGTACTTC. Amino acids: CASSLGPGAGSYEQYF.

The sample holds one count of this clone. V and J are TRBV5-4 and TRBJ1-2; D ambiguous. This CDR3 spans 15 amino acids. CDR1 and CDR2 from the germline V gene are SGHNT and YYREEE (reference sequence). Trimming shortened V by 0 bases and J by 6 bases, and 15 bases separated the two germline ends. The CDR3 is CASSLGGTLSHGYTF. The CDR3 DNA sequence: TGTGCCAGCAGCTTGGGAGGAACTCTGTCTCATGGCTACACCTTC.

The V gene is TRBV27, the J gene TRBJ1-1; D remains unclear. CDR3 length equals 17 residues. The V and J ends lost 11 bases and 2 bases respectively, with 27 bases between them. Per the germline V gene, CDR1 is MNHEY and CDR2 is SMNVEV (reference sequence). CDR3 sequence reads: CACRSGIGRFENTEAFF. In DNA form, the CDR3 reads TGTGCCTGCCGGTCCGGGATAGGGAGATTTGAAAACACTGAAGCTTTCTTT.

V usage is TRBV30 and J usage is TRBJ1-4, with 7 bases lining up with TRBD1. Germline V lookup: CDR1 GTSNPN, CDR2 SVGIG (reference sequence). Trimming took 3 bases from V and 7 from J; bases not matched to a gene: 20. This CDR3 contains 18 residues. The CDR3 is CAWSGPPGQRVMVEKLFF. The CDR3 region has the DNA TGTGCCTGGAGCGGCCCCCCGGGACAGCGGGTCATGGTTGAAAAACTGTTTTTT.

The CDR3 spells CASSLVDDMTYEQYF. CDR3 nucleotides: TGTGCCAGCAGTTTGGTAGATGACATGACCTACGAGCAGTACTTC. V usage is TRBV28 and J usage is TRBJ2-7; D is unclear. Trimming shortened V by 3 bases and J by 2 bases, and 14 bases separated the two germline ends. The germline V gene has CDR1 MDHEN and CDR2 SYDVKM. The CDR3 has 15 amino acids.

This clone appeared a single time. V gene TRBV6-5 combines with J gene TRBJ1-1; D gene unclear. The CDR3 extends over 14 amino acids. CDR1 and CDR2 (germline): MNHEY, SVGAGI. Trimming pared 6 bases from V and 2 bases from J, leaving 13 bases between. This chain's CDR3 is CASSQIRENTEAFF. DNA for the CDR3: TGTGCCAGCAGCCAGATTAGGGAAAACACTGAAGCTTTCTTT.

The rearrangement links TRBV28 to TRBJ2-1, with 8 nucleotides matching TRBD1. The V and J ends lost 5 bases and 0 bases, in that order; junction bases with no gene match: 0. The CDR3 totals 14 residues. Germline V gene sequence: CDR1 MDHEN, CDR2 SYDVKM. This CDR3 reads CASSTGGSYNEQFF. The CDR3 DNA follows: TGTGCCAGCAGTACAGGGGGCTCCTACAATGAGCAGTTCTTC. Filled out from reference TRBV28 and TRBJ2-1, the complete variable domain reads DVKVTQSSRYLVKRTGEKVFLECVQDMDHENMFWYRQDPGLGLRLIYFSYDVKMKEKGDIPEGYSVSREKKERFSLILESASTNQTSMYLCASSTGGSYNEQFFGPGTRLTVL.

This chain connects TRBV7-8 to TRBJ2-1; the match to TRBD1 covers 8 bases. The ends lost 5 bases at V and 0 bases at J; junction bases unmatched: 3. Germline loops: CDR1 SGHVS, CDR2 FQNEAQ. This CDR3 is 15 amino acids long. This CDR3 reads CASSDTGGSYNEQFF. The CDR3, as DNA: TGTGCCAGCAGCGATACAGGGGGCTCCTACAATGAGCAGTTCTTC.

The chain carries TRBV19 and TRBJ1-1; D might be TRBD1 (6 bases). Germline-derived CDR1 and CDR2 are LNHDA and SQIVND (reference sequence). CDR3 size: 14 residues. V lost 3 bases and J lost 8, with 16 bases in between. CDR3 nucleotides: TGTGCCAGTAGTATCCCTGGAACCGGGACAGAAGCTTTCTTT. Translation gives CASSIPGTGTEAFF.